Following are 10 T cell receptor beta chains from one sample sequenced in a study of T cell changes during pregnancy in multiple sclerosis. Using immunoSEQ multiplex PCR, the repertoire was profiled, and TCRdb retains in-frame clones only, with some absent. The sample has 75,000 to 80,000 clones, 93% seen once. Sequenced here: peripheral blood, sampled after pregnancy. The receptors derive from a female donor in good health, enrolled as a control in a pregnancy study.

This chain links TRBV7-9 with TRBJ2-6; weak D call: TRBD2 (6 bases). This CDR3 has 18 residues. V was shortened by 5 bases and J by 0 bases, with 17 bases between the two germline ends. Germline V gives CDR1 SEHNR, CDR2 FQNEAQ (reference sequence). The CDR3 here is CASSPRGSGYSGANVLTF. CDR3 coding DNA: TGTGCCAGCAGCCCCCGGGGTAGCGGATACTCTGGGGCCAACGTCCTGACTTTC.

V usage is TRBV9 and J usage is TRBJ2-2; 9 bases fit TRBD1. This CDR3 has 17 residues. Looked up from germline, CDR1 is SGDLS and CDR2 is YYNGEE. V gave up 1 base and J gave up 0 bases; unmatched junction bases: 4. In DNA form, the CDR3 reads TGTGCCAGCAGCGTATCAAGGACAGGGGCGAACACCGGGGAGCTGTTTTTT. Amino acid sequence: CASSVSRTGANTGELFF.

This clone has only one observation. The V gene is TRBV29-1, the J gene TRBJ2-2; perhaps TRBD2 as D (6 bases). The germline gives CDR1 SQVTM, CDR2 ANQGSEA. Trimming cost V 8 bases and J 2 bases, with 9 bases left between them. This CDR3 contains 12 residues. The chain's CDR3 is CSSGGNTGELFF. Here the CDR3 DNA reads TGCAGCTCCGGGGGTAACACCGGGGAGCTGTTTTTT.

This chain uses TRBV19 with TRBJ1-5; D call uncertain. Trimming cost V 6 bases and J 5 bases, with 14 bases left between them. The CDR3 contains 14 residues. Germline V gene data show CDR1 as LNHDA and CDR2 as SQIVND (reference sequence). Here the CDR3 DNA reads TGTGCCAGTAGGCAACCAGGCGGGGATCAGCCCCAGCATTTT. Its protein product is CASRQPGGDQPQHF.

The J gene is TRBJ2-2, the V gene TRBV6-5; D not resolved. The germline V gene encodes CDR1 MNHEY and CDR2 SVGAGI. The V end lost 6 bases, the J end lost 4 bases, and 12 bases lay between the germline ends. CDR3 length equals 14 residues. In DNA form, the CDR3 reads TGTGCCAGCAGGGTTCCAGCAGGCACCGGGGAGCTGTTTTTT. Protein sequence: CASRVPAGTGELFF.

The J gene is TRBJ2-3, the V gene TRBV25-1; D is possibly TRBD1 (6 bases). The germline V gene encodes CDR1 MGHDK and CDR2 SYGVNS. V lost 4 bases and J lost 4, with 15 bases in between. This CDR3 has 15 residues. The CDR3 sequence is CASSVVRGKSDTQYF. The CDR3 bases are TGTGCCAGCAGTGTGGTTAGGGGGAAATCAGATACGCAGTATTTT.

The gene calls are TRBV10-3 and TRBJ1-2; D is ambiguous. The V end was cut by 1 base, the J end by 6 bases, with 12 bases between. Germline lookup yields CDR1 ENHRY and CDR2 SYGVKD. The CDR3 is made up of 14 amino acids. The DNA for the CDR3 is TGTGCCATCAGTGAGTACCCGACAACTCATGGCTACACCTTC. Translated: CAISEYPTTHGYTF.

V and J are TRBV6-1 and TRBJ1-1; possibly TRBD1 for D (6 bases). This CDR3 has 14 amino acids. V was pared by 2 bases and J by 4 bases, with 11 bases between. Germline CDR1 reads MNHNS; CDR2 reads SASEGT. The CDR3 here is CASSEIGGRTEAFF. CDR3 DNA: TGTGCCAGCAGTGAAATCGGGGGGCGCACTGAAGCTTTCTTT.

The chain couples TRBV19 to TRBJ1-1; 9 nucleotides agree with TRBD1. The CDR3 covers 14 residues. J gave up 5 bases and V 6 bases, and 7 bases lay outside the gene matches. Germline assignment: CDR1 LNHDA and CDR2 SQIVND (reference sequence). CDR3 coding DNA: TGTGCCAGTAGCACTGACAGGGGGATGACTGAAGCTTTCTTT. This translates into CASSTDRGMTEAFF.

The chain combines TRBV5-6 with TRBJ2-7; 9 positions agree with TRBD2. Trimming took 3 bases from V and 5 from J; bases not matched to a gene: 12. The CDR3 sequence is 16 residues long. Germline CDR1 and CDR2: SGHDT and YYEEEE. The CDR3: CASSYYPQRGAHEQYF. CDR3 coding DNA: TGTGCCAGCAGCTATTATCCTCAGCGGGGGGCCCACGAGCAGTACTTC.